This TCR beta chain was retrieved from a study of Ad26.COV2.S vaccination and SARS-CoV-2 variants. Treatment noted: around 19 received Ad26.COV2.S at low or high dose, single or two shots; several received placebo; per-sample allocation not given. Samples came from day 63 after the first vaccine or placebo injection. This table comes from immunoSEQ multiplex PCR, and its TCRdb copy is limited to in-frame clones, with some not included. The table lists 350,000 to 450,000 clones, 89% of them singletons. With 4 bases clipped from V and 8 bases from J, the junction kept 1 base outside the gene matches. The germline V gene encodes CDR1 LGHNA and CDR2 YNFKEQ. The CDR3 contains 11 residues.

The receptor comes from a person between 18 and 59 years old who received the Ad26.COV2.S COVID-19 vaccine or a placebo. Sequenced material: peripheral blood, taken in a trial of Ad26.COV2.S vaccine versus placebo. This chain joins TRBV4-2 and TRBJ1-2; 7 nucleotides align to TRBD1. CDR3 region: CASSRQGGYTF. As DNA, the CDR3 is TGTGCCAGCAGCCGACAGGGAGGCTACACCTTC.